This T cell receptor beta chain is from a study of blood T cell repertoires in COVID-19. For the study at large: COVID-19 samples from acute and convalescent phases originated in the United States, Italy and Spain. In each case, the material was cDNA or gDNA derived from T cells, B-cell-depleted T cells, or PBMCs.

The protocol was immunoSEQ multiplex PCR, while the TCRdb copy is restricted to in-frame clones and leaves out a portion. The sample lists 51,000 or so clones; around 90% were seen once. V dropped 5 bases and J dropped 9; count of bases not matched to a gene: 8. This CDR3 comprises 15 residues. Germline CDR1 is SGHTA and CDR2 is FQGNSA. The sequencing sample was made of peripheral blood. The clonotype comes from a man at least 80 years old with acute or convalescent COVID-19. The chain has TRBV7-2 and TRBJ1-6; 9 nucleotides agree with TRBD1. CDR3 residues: CASSPRTGDFSPLHF. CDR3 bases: TGTGCCAGCAGCCCGCGGACAGGGGATTTTTCACCCCTCCACTTT.